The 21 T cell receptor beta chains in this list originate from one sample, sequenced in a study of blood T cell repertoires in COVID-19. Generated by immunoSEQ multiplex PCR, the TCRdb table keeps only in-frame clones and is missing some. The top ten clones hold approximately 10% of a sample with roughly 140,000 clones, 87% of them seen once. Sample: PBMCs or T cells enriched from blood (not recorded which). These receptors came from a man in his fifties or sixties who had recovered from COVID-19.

The CDR3 reads CASSELQGTTEAFF. Written as DNA, the CDR3 is TGTGCCAGCAGTGAGCTACAGGGGACCACTGAAGCTTTCTTT. The chain couples TRBV2 to TRBJ1-1, with 7 bases fitting TRBD1. Looked up from germline, CDR1 is SNHLY and CDR2 is FYNNEI. V dropped 3 bases and J dropped 4; count of bases not matched to a gene: 5. The CDR3 spans 14 residues.

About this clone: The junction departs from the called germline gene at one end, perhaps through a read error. Here the CDR3 DNA reads TGTGCTAGCAGCTTAACAGGGTCAGAGACCCAGTACTTC. As protein: CASSLTGSETQYF. This chain connects TRBV7-7 to TRBJ2-5, with D perhaps TRBD1 (6 bases). The CDR3 runs to 13 residues. The V gene's germline CDR1 is SSHAT and CDR2 FNYEAQ (reference sequence).

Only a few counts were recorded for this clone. This chain's CDR3 is CASSEGTGLIGGYTF. The DNA for the CDR3 is TGTGCCAGCAGTGAGGGGACAGGTTTGATAGGTGGCTACACCTTC. The V call is TRBV28, the J call TRBJ1-2, with 8 nucleotides matching TRBD1. Germline V CDR1 and CDR2: MDHEN, SYDVKM. The CDR3 runs to 15 residues. The V and J ends lost 5 bases and 7 bases, in that order; junction bases with no gene match: 12.

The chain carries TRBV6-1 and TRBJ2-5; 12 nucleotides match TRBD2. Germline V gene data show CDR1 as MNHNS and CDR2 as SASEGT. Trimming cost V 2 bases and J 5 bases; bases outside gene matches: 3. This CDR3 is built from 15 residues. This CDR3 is CASSELAGGPETQYF. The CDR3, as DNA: TGTGCCAGCAGTGAACTAGCGGGAGGGCCGGAGACCCAGTACTTC.

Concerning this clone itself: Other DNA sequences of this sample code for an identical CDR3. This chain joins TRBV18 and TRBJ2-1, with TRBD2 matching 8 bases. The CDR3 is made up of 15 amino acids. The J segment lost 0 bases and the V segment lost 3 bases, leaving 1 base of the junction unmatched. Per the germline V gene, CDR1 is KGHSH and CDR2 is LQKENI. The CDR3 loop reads CASSPSGSSYNEQFF. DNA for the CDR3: TGTGCCAGCTCACCGAGCGGGAGCTCCTACAATGAGCAGTTCTTC.

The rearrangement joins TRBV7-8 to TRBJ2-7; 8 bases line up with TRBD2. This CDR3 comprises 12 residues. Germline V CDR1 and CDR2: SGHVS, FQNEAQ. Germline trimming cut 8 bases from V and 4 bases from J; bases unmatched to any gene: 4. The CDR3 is CASATSGYEQYF. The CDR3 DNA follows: TGTGCCAGCGCCACTAGCGGTTACGAGCAGTACTTC. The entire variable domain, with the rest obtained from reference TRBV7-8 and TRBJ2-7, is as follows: GAGVSQSPRYKVAKRGQDVALRCDPISGHVSLFWYQQALGQGPEFLTYFQNEAQLDKSGLPSDRFFAERPEGSVSTLKIQRTQQEDSAVYLCASATSGYEQYFGPGTRLTVT.

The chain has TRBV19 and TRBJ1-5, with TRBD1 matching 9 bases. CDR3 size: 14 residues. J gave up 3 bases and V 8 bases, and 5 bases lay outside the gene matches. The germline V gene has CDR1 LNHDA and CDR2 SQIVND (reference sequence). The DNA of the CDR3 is TGTGCCAGTCGTGGACAGGGGAACAATCAGCCCCAGCATTTT. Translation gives CASRGQGNNQPQHF. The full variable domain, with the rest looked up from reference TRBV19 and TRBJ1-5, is DGGITQSPKYLFRKEGQNVTLSCEQNLNHDAMYWYRQDPGQGLRLIYYSQIVNDFQKGDIAEGYSVSREKKESFPLTVTSAQKNPTAFYLCASRGQGNNQPQHFGDGTRLSIL.

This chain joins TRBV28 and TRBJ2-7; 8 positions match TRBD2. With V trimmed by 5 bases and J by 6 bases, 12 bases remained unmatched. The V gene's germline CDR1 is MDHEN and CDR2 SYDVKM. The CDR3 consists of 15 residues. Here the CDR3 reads CASSPSAAGVGEQYF. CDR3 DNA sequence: TGTGCCAGCAGTCCGTCTGCAGCGGGAGTGGGCGAGCAGTACTTC.

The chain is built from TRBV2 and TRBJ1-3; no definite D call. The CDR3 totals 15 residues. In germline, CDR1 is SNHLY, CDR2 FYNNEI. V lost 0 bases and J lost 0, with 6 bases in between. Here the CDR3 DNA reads TGTGCCAGCAGTGAAGCGCGAACCTCTGGAAACACCATATATTTT. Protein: CASSEARTSGNTIYF.

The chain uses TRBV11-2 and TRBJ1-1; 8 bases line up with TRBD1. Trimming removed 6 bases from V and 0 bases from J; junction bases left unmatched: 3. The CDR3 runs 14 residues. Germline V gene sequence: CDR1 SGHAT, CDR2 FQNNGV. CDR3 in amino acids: CASRDRALNTEAFF. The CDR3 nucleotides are TGTGCCAGCAGGGACAGGGCCCTGAACACTGAAGCTTTCTTT.

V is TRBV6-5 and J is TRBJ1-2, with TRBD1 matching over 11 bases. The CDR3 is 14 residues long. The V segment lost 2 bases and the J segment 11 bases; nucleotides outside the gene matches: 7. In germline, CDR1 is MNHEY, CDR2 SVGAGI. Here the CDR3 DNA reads TGTGCCAGCAGTTACACACGGGACAGGGGGGATTACACCTTC. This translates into CASSYTRDRGDYTF.

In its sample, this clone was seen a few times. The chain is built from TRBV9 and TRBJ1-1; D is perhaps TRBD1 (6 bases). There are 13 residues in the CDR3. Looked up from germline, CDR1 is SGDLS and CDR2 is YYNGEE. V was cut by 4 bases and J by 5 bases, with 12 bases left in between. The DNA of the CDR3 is TGTGCCAGCAGCCGGACTCAGGGGACTGAAGCTTTCTTT. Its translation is CASSRTQGTEAFF.

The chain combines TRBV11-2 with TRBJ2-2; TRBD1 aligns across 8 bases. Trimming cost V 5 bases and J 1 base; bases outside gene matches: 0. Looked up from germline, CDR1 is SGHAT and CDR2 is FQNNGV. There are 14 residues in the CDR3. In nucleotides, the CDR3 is TGTGCCAGCAGCGGACAGGGGAACACCGGGGAGCTGTTTTTT. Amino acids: CASSGQGNTGELFF.

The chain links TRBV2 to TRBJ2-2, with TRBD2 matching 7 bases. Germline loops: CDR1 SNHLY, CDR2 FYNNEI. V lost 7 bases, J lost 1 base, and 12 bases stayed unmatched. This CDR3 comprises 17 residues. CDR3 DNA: TGTGCCAGCAACGGGTTGGGGAGGGGCGTGAACACCGGGGAGCTGTTTTTT. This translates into CASNGLGRGVNTGELFF. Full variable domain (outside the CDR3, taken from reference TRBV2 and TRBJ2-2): EPEVTQTPSHQVTQMGQEVILRCVPISNHLYFYWYRQILGQKVEFLVSFYNNEISEKSEIFDDQFSVERPDGSNFTLKIRSTKLEDSAMYFCASNGLGRGVNTGELFFGEGSRLTVL.

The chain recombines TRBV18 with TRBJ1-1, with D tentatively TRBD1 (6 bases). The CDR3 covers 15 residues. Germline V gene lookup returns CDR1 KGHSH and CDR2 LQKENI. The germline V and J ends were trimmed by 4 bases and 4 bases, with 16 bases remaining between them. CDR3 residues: CASSQSQGMSTEAFF. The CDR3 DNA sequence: TGTGCCAGCTCACAGTCCCAGGGGATGAGCACTGAAGCTTTCTTT.

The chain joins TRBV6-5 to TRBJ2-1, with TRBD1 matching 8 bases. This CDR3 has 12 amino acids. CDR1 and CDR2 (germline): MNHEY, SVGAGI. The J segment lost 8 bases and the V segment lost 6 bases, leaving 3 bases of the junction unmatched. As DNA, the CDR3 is TGTGCCAGCAGGGACAGGGTGCATGAGCAGTTCTTC. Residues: CASRDRVHEQFF.

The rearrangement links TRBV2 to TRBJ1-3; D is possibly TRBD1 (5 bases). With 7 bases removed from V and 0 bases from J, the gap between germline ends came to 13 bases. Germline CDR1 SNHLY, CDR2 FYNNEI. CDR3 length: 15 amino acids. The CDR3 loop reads CASKPDRSSGNTIYF. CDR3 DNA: TGTGCCAGCAAACCCGACAGAAGCTCTGGAAACACCATATATTTT.

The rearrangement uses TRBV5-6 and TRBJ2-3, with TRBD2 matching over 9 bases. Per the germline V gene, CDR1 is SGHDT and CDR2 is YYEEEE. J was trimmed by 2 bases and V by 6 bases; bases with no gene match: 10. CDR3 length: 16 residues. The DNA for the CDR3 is TGTGCCAGCACTCTGAGGCGCGGGGGGGCCACAGATACGCAGTATTTT. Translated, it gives CASTLRRGGATDTQYF.

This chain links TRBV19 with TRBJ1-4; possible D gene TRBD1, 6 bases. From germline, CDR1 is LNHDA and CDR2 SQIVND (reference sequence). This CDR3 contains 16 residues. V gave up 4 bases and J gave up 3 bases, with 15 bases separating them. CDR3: CASSTIAGAANEKLFF. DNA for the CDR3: TGTGCCAGTAGTACCATAGCAGGGGCAGCTAATGAAAAACTGTTTTTT.

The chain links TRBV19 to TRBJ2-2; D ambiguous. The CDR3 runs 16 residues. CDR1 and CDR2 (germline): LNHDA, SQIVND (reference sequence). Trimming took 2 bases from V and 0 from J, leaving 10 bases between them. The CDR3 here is CASSIFPLANTGELFF. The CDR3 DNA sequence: TGTGCCAGTAGTATATTCCCACTCGCGAACACCGGGGAGCTGTTTTTT.

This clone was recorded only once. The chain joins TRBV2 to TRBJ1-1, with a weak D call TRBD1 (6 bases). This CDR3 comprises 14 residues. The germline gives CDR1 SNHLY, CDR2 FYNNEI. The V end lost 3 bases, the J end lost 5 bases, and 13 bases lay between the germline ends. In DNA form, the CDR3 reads TGTGCCAGCAGTGACCGGGCGGGGGCTACTGAAGCTTTCTTT. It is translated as CASSDRAGATEAFF.